The rows below give T cell receptor beta chains drawn from one sample of a study of sequential checkpoint blockade in melanoma. This table comes from immunoSEQ multiplex PCR, and its TCRdb copy is limited to in-frame clones, with some not included. The repertoire consists of around 39,000 clones, with just under 85% occurring once and the leading ten covering around 6%. This specimen was CD8+ T cells sorted from blood (inferred from file names), taken from a patient given nivolumab and ipilimumab in sequence. The receptor set was obtained from a human donor with melanoma. Both conserved end residues are part of each CDR3. The D gene is left open where the match is weak. The size field is filled for only some rows; it gives once, few, many or a size class.

15,TRBD2,TRBJ2-3,NA,TRBV11-2,CASSRGLASTDTQYF
14,TRBD2,TRBJ2-1,NA,TRBV27,CASSTSGGVNEQFF
17,NA,TRBJ2-7,NA,TRBV7-9,CASSLERGSDGSYEQYF
14,TRBD1,TRBJ2-7,once,TRBV5-6,CASSPPGQSYEQYF
13,NA,TRBJ2-7,NA,TRBV27,CASSITGSYEQYF
11,NA,TRBJ2-5,once,TRBV28,CASSFAEAQYF
15,NA,TRBJ1-1,NA,TRBV7-8,CASSHWGDGNTEAFF
13,TRBD1,TRBJ2-1,NA,TRBV7-8,CASRQGSYNEQFF
14,TRBD2,TRBJ2-7,NA,TRBV4-1,CASSQDQGLVEQYF
14,TRBD1,TRBJ1-1,NA,TRBV13,CASSHRDRNTEAFF
14,NA,TRBJ1-6,NA,TRBV10-2,CASIEEFYNSPLHF
14,NA,TRBJ1-1,few,TRBV6-1,CASSLPLMNTEAFF
12,NA,TRBJ1-1,NA,TRBV11-2,CASRTGNTEAFF
14,NA,TRBJ1-5,NA,TRBV2,CASSELGGNQPQHF
14,NA,TRBJ2-7,NA,TRBV11-2,CASSLDGASYEQYF
17,TRBD2,TRBJ2-3,NA,TRBV2,CAVAGLAGPEITDTQYF
16,TRBD1,TRBJ2-2,NA,TRBV6-1,CASSDYHTGDTGELFF
15,TRBD2,TRBJ2-1,NA,TRBV4-1,CASSQLAGAGDEQFF
15,TRBD1,TRBJ1-1,NA,TRBV7-9,CASSPRDRLNTEAFF
12,NA,TRBJ1-3,NA,TRBV19,CASSPSVNTIYF
13,NA,TRBJ2-2,medium-sized,TRBV6-4,CASSAANTGELFF